The 23 T cell receptor beta chains presented below share a single source sample, sequenced in a study of blood T cell repertoires in COVID-19. Generated by immunoSEQ multiplex PCR, the TCRdb table keeps only in-frame clones and is missing some. Among fewer than 80,000 clones listed, 88% were seen once. The sequencing sample was made of peripheral blood. All receptors come from a human donor in a cohort sampled during active COVID-19.

The chain is built from TRBV5-1 and TRBJ2-4; 7 bases match TRBD1. Germline CDR1 is SGHRS and CDR2 is YFSETQ. J was trimmed by 0 bases and V by 2 bases; bases with no gene match: 5. This CDR3 has 16 amino acids. The CDR3 DNA reads as TGCGCCAGCAGCTTCTTGGCAGGGGGAGCCAAAAACATTCAGTACTTC. Translating it yields CASSFLAGGAKNIQYF.

V gene TRBV19 combines with J gene TRBJ1-3; D possibly corresponds to TRBD1 (6 bases). In germline, CDR1 is LNHDA, CDR2 SQIVND (reference sequence). V was pared by 6 bases and J by 0 bases, with 12 bases between. The CDR3 covers 15 residues. The CDR3 region has the DNA TGTGCCAGTAGCCTGACAGGCGTCTCTGGAAACACCATATATTTT. It translates to CASSLTGVSGNTIYF.

A single count supports this clone. This CDR3 reads CASSLDRHDAGVGTDTQYF. In DNA, the CDR3 is TGTGCCAGCAGCTTAGACCGGCATGATGCGGGAGTGGGGACAGATACGCAGTATTTT. This rearrangement joins TRBV11-2 to TRBJ2-3, with TRBD2 identical over 7 bases. There are 19 residues in the CDR3. Germline V gene sequence: CDR1 SGHAT, CDR2 FQNNGV. V gave up 0 bases and J gave up 3 bases; unmatched junction bases: 15.

J is TRBJ1-2 and V is TRBV7-8; D is unclear. The germline gives CDR1 SGHVS, CDR2 FQNEAQ. Trimming removed 1 base at V and 4 bases at J, with 7 bases between. There are 13 residues in the CDR3. CDR3 DNA: TGTGCCAGCAGCTTAGGGAGTCCCTATGGCTACACCTTC. Residues: CASSLGSPYGYTF.

The sample holds one count of this clone. The V call is TRBV7-6, the J call TRBJ2-7; D gene ambiguous. Germline CDR1 reads SGHVS; CDR2 reads FNYEAQ. CDR3 length: 16 residues. The germline V and J ends were trimmed by 2 bases and 5 bases, with 19 bases remaining between them. The chain's CDR3 is CASSLLPMVLRDEQYF. The DNA of the CDR3 is TGTGCCAGCAGCTTACTCCCTATGGTTCTTCGCGACGAGCAGTACTTC.

This clone was counted only a few times. CDR3 nucleotides: TGTGCCAGCAGCGTAGAACGGGGGTACACCGGGGAGCTGTTTTTT. Encoded protein: CASSVERGYTGELFF. The V and J genes are TRBV9 and TRBJ2-2; perhaps TRBD2 as D (6 bases). Germline CDR1 SGDLS, CDR2 YYNGEE. Trimming shortened V by 0 bases and J by 3 bases, and 9 bases separated the two germline ends. The CDR3 totals 15 residues.

The rearrangement links TRBV6-5 to TRBJ2-5; maybe TRBD2 (5 bases). The V gene's germline CDR1 is MNHEY and CDR2 SVGAGI. V lost 0 bases to trimming and J lost 4 bases, with 9 bases between them. The CDR3 has 14 amino acids. This chain's CDR3 is CASSYSSGGETQYF. The CDR3 DNA reads as TGTGCCAGCAGTTACTCATCAGGAGGAGAGACCCAGTACTTC.

The J gene is TRBJ1-1, the V gene TRBV9; D might be TRBD1 (6 bases). Germline-derived CDR1 and CDR2 are SGDLS and YYNGEE. The V gene lost 2 bases and the J gene lost 3 bases, with 11 bases spanning the gap. The CDR3 is made up of 14 amino acids. This CDR3 is CASSVTGSHTEAFF. Here the CDR3 DNA reads TGTGCCAGCAGCGTCACAGGGAGTCACACTGAAGCTTTCTTT.

The CDR3 loop is CSARTQGRQYF. CDR3 nucleotides: TGCAGTGCTAGAACTCAGGGTAGGCAGTACTTC. The J gene is TRBJ2-7, the V gene TRBV20-1; the D gene is possibly TRBD1 (5 bases). The germline V gene encodes CDR1 DFQATT and CDR2 SNEGSKA (reference sequence). This CDR3 contains 11 residues. With 2 bases removed from V and 9 bases from J, the gap between germline ends came to 11 bases.

This sequence joins TRBV1 and TRBJ2-7; the D call of TRBD2 is as the table states it, not checked on the DNA. TRBV1 is recorded as a pseudogene. The CDR3 spans 17 residues. CDR3 DNA: TGCACCAGCAGCCAAGGACCTGGACTAGTCTCCGTTTACGAGCAGTACTTC. It yields the protein CTSSQGPGLVSVYEQYF.

CDR3 in amino acids: CASRLQGGRTDTQYF. In DNA, the CDR3 is TGTGCCAGCAGACTACAGGGCGGCCGCACAGATACGCAGTATTTT. The gene calls are TRBV5-4 and TRBJ2-3; the D gene is possibly TRBD1 (6 bases). V dropped 5 bases and J dropped 1 base, with 14 bases sitting between them. The CDR3 runs 15 residues. Germline CDR1 SGHNT, CDR2 YYREEE (reference sequence).

In its sample, this clone was seen once. The chain has TRBV2 and TRBJ1-3, with TRBD1 as a possible D gene (5 bases). The CDR3 loop spans 14 amino acids. The V gene lost 1 base and the J gene lost 2 bases, with 6 bases spanning the gap. Per germline, CDR1 SNHLY and CDR2 FYNNEI. The chain's CDR3 is CASSEGRAGNTIYF. CDR3 in DNA: TGTGCCAGCAGTGAAGGCAGGGCTGGAAACACCATATATTTT.

The chain is built from TRBV5-1 and TRBJ2-1, with TRBD1 identical over 7 bases. Trimming cost V 7 bases and J 7 bases; bases outside gene matches: 11. Looked up from germline, CDR1 is SGHRS and CDR2 is YFSETQ. The CDR3 extends over 14 amino acids. CDR3 residues: CASALWDSKNEQFF. The CDR3 nucleotides read TGCGCCAGCGCCCTGTGGGACAGCAAAAATGAGCAGTTCTTC.

V and J are TRBV18 and TRBJ1-5; 9 nucleotides match TRBD1. Germline V gives CDR1 KGHSH, CDR2 LQKENI. V lost 3 bases and J lost 3; bases outside the gene matches: 3. The CDR3 is made up of 15 amino acids. This chain's CDR3 is CASSPGTGSNQPQHF. The CDR3 DNA sequence: TGTGCCAGCTCACCCGGGACAGGGTCCAATCAGCCCCAGCATTTT.

The chain combines TRBV7-9 with TRBJ2-4; 9 bases fit TRBD1. Losses at the gene ends were 6 bases for V and 7 bases for J; bases not matched to a gene: 7. Germline CDR1 SEHNR, CDR2 FQNEAQ (reference sequence). The CDR3 loop spans 14 amino acids. The CDR3 DNA follows: TGTGCCAGCAGGATGACAGGGGGATCTAACATTCAGTACTTC. This encodes CASRMTGGSNIQYF.

The chain combines TRBV9 with TRBJ1-3; a weak D match, TRBD1 (5 bases). Germline V gene sequence: CDR1 SGDLS, CDR2 YYNGEE. This CDR3 comprises 16 residues. V was clipped by 0 bases and J by 0 bases, with 10 bases between them. The CDR3 bases are TGTGCCAGCAGCGTAGACAAGGGGCTCTCTGGAAACACCATATATTTT. It codes for CASSVDKGLSGNTIYF.

This clone was detected once. The V gene is TRBV11-1, the J gene TRBJ1-2; perhaps TRBD1 as D (6 bases). Trimming took 6 bases from V and 3 from J, leaving 11 bases between them. CDR1 SGHAT and CDR2 FQDESV come from the germline V gene (reference sequence). This CDR3 has 13 amino acids. CDR3 nucleotide sequence: TGTGCCAGCAGTCCAGGGGTGGACTATGGCTACACCTTC. Its translation is CASSPGVDYGYTF.

The chain joins TRBV15 to TRBJ1-2, with 8 nucleotides matching TRBD1. The V and J ends lost 8 bases and 4 bases, in that order; junction bases with no gene match: 6. The CDR3 consists of 13 residues. Germline CDR1 LNHNV, CDR2 YYDKDF (reference sequence). CDR3 in DNA: TGTGCCACCTCGGAGACAGGGGCCTATGGCTACACCTTC. Translating it yields CATSETGAYGYTF.

The chain employs TRBV30 and TRBJ2-7, with TRBD1 matching over 8 bases. The length of the CDR3 is 17 residues. V was pared by 3 bases and J by 3 bases, with 16 bases of the junction left unmatched. Per germline, CDR1 GTSNPN and CDR2 SVGIG (reference sequence). The DNA of the CDR3 is TGTGCCTGGAGACCGACCCTCCCCCGGACAGGGATCTACGAGCAGTACTTC. This sequence encodes CAWRPTLPRTGIYEQYF.

This clone was seen more than once but under ten times. The rearrangement links TRBV11-3 to TRBJ2-1, with 16 bases that match TRBD2. The CDR3 extends over 18 amino acids. After removal of 2 bases from V and 5 bases from J, the junction contained 6 bases not matched to a gene. Per the germline V gene, CDR1 is SGHNT and CDR2 is YENEEA. The CDR3 nucleotides are TGTGCCAGCAGCTTAAGCGGGACTAGCGGGGGGGGAGACAATGAGCAGTTCTTC. Protein: CASSLSGTSGGGDNEQFF. Together with reference TRBV11-3 and TRBJ2-1, the CDR3 gives the full variable domain: EAGVVQSPRYKIIEKKQPVAFWCNPISGHNTLYWYLQNLGQGPELLIRYENEEAVDDSQLPKDRFSAERLKGVDSTLKIQPAELGDSAVYLCASSLSGTSGGGDNEQFFGPGTRLTVL.

The CDR3 loop reads CASSLRLAGLGEQFF. CDR3 coding DNA: TGTGCCAGCAGCTTAAGACTAGCGGGTCTGGGTGAGCAGTTCTTC. The genes are TRBV5-8 and TRBJ2-1; 10 bases match TRBD2. Trimming removed 2 bases from V and 9 bases from J; junction bases left unmatched: 8. CDR3 length: 15 residues. The germline V gene encodes CDR1 SGHTS and CDR2 YDEGEE. Using reference TRBV5-8 and TRBJ2-1 for the parts outside the CDR3, the full variable domain is EAGVTQSPTHLIKTRGQQATLRCSPISGHTSVYWYQQALGLGLQFLLWYDEGEERNRGNFPPRFSGRQFPNYSSELNVNALELEDSALYLCASSLRLAGLGEQFFGPGTRLTVL.

The chain is built from TRBV6-6 and TRBJ2-2; 7 positions agree with TRBD1. The CDR3 loop spans 18 amino acids. Germline CDR1 reads MNHNY; CDR2 reads SVGAGI (reference sequence). V shed 5 bases and J 4 bases; nucleotides not matched to a gene: 16. The CDR3, as DNA: TGTGCCAGCAGTCGATGGACAGGAAAGGCTGATGGCACCGGGGAGCTGTTTTTT. It codes for CASSRWTGKADGTGELFF.

The chain couples TRBV5-4 to TRBJ2-7, with 9 bases identical to TRBD2. The CDR3 consists of 16 residues. Germline CDR1 SGHNT, CDR2 YYREEE (reference sequence). With V trimmed by 2 bases and J by 2 bases, 8 bases remained unmatched. Written as DNA, the CDR3 is TGTGCCAGCAGCTTAGCGACTAGCGGCTTAACCTACGAGCAGTACTTC. Its translation is CASSLATSGLTYEQYF.